This T cell receptor (beta chain) was sequenced in a study of Graves' ophthalmopathy and Graves' hyperthyroidism. Broader study findings: A classifier, a 13-signature model, separated ophthalmopathy from stable hyperthyroidism with about 87% sensitivity and approximately 81% specificity.

This clonotype was observed many times. Its antigen is unknown. The junction and the germline gene differ at one end; a read error may be behind it. Where ophthalmopathy was present, donors had moderate-to-severe activity, CAS ≥3, NOSPECS ≥4 and duration under 3 months. Pregnant or lactating patients and those with other autoimmune diseases or uncontrolled infections were excluded. The germline CDR1 and CDR2 sequences are MGHDK and SYGVNS. The CDR3 has 14 residues. Investigators amplified TCR beta CDR3 regions from RNA transcripts. The first round was an RT-PCR with HTBI primers, and the second round was a multiplex PCR. One entry per CDR3 protein results from TCRdb running MiXCR on the multiplex PCR reads. The sample includes some 210,000 distinct CDR3 sequences, 25% to 35% of them seen just once.

This chain links TRBV25-1 with TRBJ2-5, with 7 positions matching TRBD1. The source material was peripheral blood. This TCR came from a man aged 50-59 years with Graves' ophthalmopathy. CDR3 bases: TGTGCCAGCAGTCCTACAGGGGCCCAAGCGACCCAGTACTTC. Translation: CASSPTGAQATQYF. Based on the CDR3 plus reference TRBV25-1 and TRBJ2-5, the full variable domain is EADIYQTPRYLVIGTGKKITLECSQTMGHDKMYWYQQDPGMELHLIHYSYGVNSTEKGDLSSESTVSRIRTEHFPLTLESARPSHTSQYLCASSPTGAQATQYFGPGTRLLVL.